Below are 16 T cell receptor beta chains sequenced from a single sample in a study of shared clonotypes between healthy human individuals. Sequencing was performed with immunoSEQ multiplex PCR; in TCRdb, only in-frame clones are kept and a portion is missing. The top ten hold about 1.1% of the sample, which has some 2,000,000 clones, roughly 94% seen once. Naive CD8 cells were CD45RO-negative, positively selected for CCR7, excluding terminally differentiated effector memory CD45RA+ cells. The sequencing input was naive CD8+ T cells sorted from blood. The origin of the receptors is a young man in good health.

This clone was seen a few times. The rearrangement uses TRBV30 and TRBJ2-7; the match to TRBD1 covers 9 bases. The germline V gene has CDR1 GTSNPN and CDR2 SVGIG (reference sequence). After removal of 1 base from V and 5 bases from J, the junction contained 9 bases not matched to a gene. CDR3 length: 15 residues. The CDR3 loop reads CAWSAHRDRVHEQYF. The CDR3 DNA reads TGTGCCTGGAGTGCGCACCGGGACAGGGTCCACGAGCAGTACTTC.

This chain links TRBV7-6 with TRBJ1-1, with a tentative D call TRBD1 (5 bases). There are 17 residues in the CDR3. The V end was cut by 2 bases, the J end by 6 bases, with 22 bases between. Germline CDR1 and CDR2: SGHVS and FNYEAQ. The CDR3 nucleotides are TGTGCCAGCAGCTTATTGGGGGGGAGGATTAGGTGGGCTGAAGCTTTCTTT. It specifies CASSLLGGRIRWAEAFF.

The gene calls are TRBV7-8 and TRBJ2-7, with no clear D. The germline V gene has CDR1 SGHVS and CDR2 FQNEAQ. The germline V and J ends were trimmed by 1 base and 0 bases, with 7 bases remaining between them. The CDR3 is 14 amino acids. CDR3 DNA: TGTGCCAGCAGCTTAGGTGGCGGCTCCTACGAGCAGTACTTC. It specifies CASSLGGGSYEQYF. The full variable domain, rest sourced from reference TRBV7-8 and TRBJ2-7, is GAGVSQSPRYKVAKRGQDVALRCDPISGHVSLFWYQQALGQGPEFLTYFQNEAQLDKSGLPSDRFFAERPEGSVSTLKIQRTQQEDSAVYLCASSLGGGSYEQYFGPGTRLTVT.

Concerning this clone itself: Other DNA variants within this sample encode the same CDR3. The chain links TRBV7-9 to TRBJ2-7; D remains ambiguous. The CDR3 covers 13 residues. With 2 bases removed from V and 4 bases from J, the gap between germline ends came to 9 bases. The germline V gene encodes CDR1 SEHNR and CDR2 FQNEAQ (reference sequence). DNA for the CDR3: TGTGCCAGCAGCTTAACAAGTGGGTACGAGCAGTACTTC. It specifies CASSLTSGYEQYF.

The chain has TRBV15 and TRBJ1-3; 8 nucleotides agree with TRBD1. V lost 5 bases to trimming and J lost 0 bases; unmatched junction nucleotides: 3. The length of the CDR3 is 15 residues. In germline, CDR1 is LNHNV, CDR2 YYDKDF (reference sequence). In DNA form, the CDR3 reads TGTGCCACCAGCCAAGACAGGGGCTCTGGAAACACCATATATTTT. Encoded protein: CATSQDRGSGNTIYF.

The V gene is TRBV5-1, the J gene TRBJ2-7; 12 nucleotides line up with TRBD2. The germline CDR1 and CDR2 sequences are SGHRS and YFSETQ. The CDR3 runs to 15 residues. After removal of 4 bases from V and 5 bases from J, the junction contained 7 bases not matched to a gene. The CDR3 loop reads CASSLASGRVDEQYF. Here the CDR3 DNA reads TGCGCCAGCAGCCTTGCTAGCGGGAGGGTCGACGAGCAGTACTTC.

V usage is TRBV7-9 and J usage is TRBJ2-3; TRBD2 agrees at 11 bases. Per the germline V gene, CDR1 is SEHNR and CDR2 is FQNEAQ (reference sequence). The CDR3 is 16 residues long. V lost 5 bases, J lost 1 base, and 5 bases stayed unmatched. The CDR3 sequence: CASSPLAGGGTDTQYF. As DNA, the CDR3 is TGTGCCAGCAGCCCTTTAGCGGGGGGGGGCACAGATACGCAGTATTTT.

As for this clone: This same CDR3 is encoded by further DNA sequences in the sample. V gene TRBV27 combines with J gene TRBJ1-6; D not certain. With 0 bases removed from V and 5 bases from J, the gap between germline ends came to 2 bases. The germline V gene encodes CDR1 MNHEY and CDR2 SMNVEV (reference sequence). The CDR3 covers 13 residues. The CDR3 loop reads CASSLSNNSPLHF. DNA for the CDR3: TGTGCCAGCAGTTTATCGAATAATTCACCCCTCCACTTT.

The chain recombines TRBV28 with TRBJ1-1; D gene uncertain. The CDR3 sequence is 13 residues long. V gave up 1 base and J gave up 9 bases, with 12 bases separating them. Germline-derived CDR1 and CDR2 are MDHEN and SYDVKM. DNA for the CDR3: TGTGCCAGCAGTTTATCAATAGGAGAGCAAGCTTTCTTT. Its protein product is CASSLSIGEQAFF.

This clone was observed once. The chain has TRBV27 and TRBJ2-6; TRBD1 matches at 7 bases. CDR1 is MNHEY, CDR2 SMNVEV, per germline (reference sequence). This CDR3 spans 16 amino acids. V gave up 5 bases and J gave up 4 bases; unmatched junction bases: 8. The CDR3 spells CASSVLGGPGANVLTF. As DNA, the CDR3 is TGTGCCAGCAGTGTACTAGGGGGCCCAGGGGCCAACGTCCTGACTTTC.

The rearrangement joins TRBV7-2 to TRBJ2-7; 8 bases line up with TRBD2. The germline gives CDR1 SGHTA, CDR2 FQGNSA. CDR3 length: 16 residues. V lost 5 bases to trimming and J lost 2 bases; unmatched junction nucleotides: 11. For the CDR3, the DNA is TGTGCCAGCAGCCCCCCCCCAGCGGGAGAAACCTACGAGCAGTACTTC. This sequence encodes CASSPPPAGETYEQYF.

This clone was detected once. V and J are TRBV6-5 and TRBJ2-7; 10 bases are a match to TRBD1. The ends lost 1 base at V and 4 bases at J; junction bases unmatched: 4. The CDR3 totals 15 residues. The germline V gene has CDR1 MNHEY and CDR2 SVGAGI. The CDR3, as DNA: TGTGCCAGCAGTTACTTGACAGGGGGCGGGTACGAGCAGTACTTC. Translating gives CASSYLTGGGYEQYF.

The J gene is TRBJ2-7, the V gene TRBV27, with 8 bases identical to TRBD2. The V and J ends lost 4 bases and 4 bases, in that order; junction bases with no gene match: 9. Germline assignment: CDR1 MNHEY and CDR2 SMNVEV (reference sequence). This CDR3 spans 15 amino acids. DNA for the CDR3: TGTGCCAGCAGTTATCAAATAGCGGGACTGTACGAGCAGTACTTC. Residues: CASSYQIAGLYEQYF.

This sequence joins TRBV27 and TRBJ1-6, with D unresolved. The germline V gene encodes CDR1 MNHEY and CDR2 SMNVEV (reference sequence). This CDR3 contains 13 residues. V was trimmed by 1 base and J by 8 bases, leaving 6 bases between them. The CDR3 spells CASSLYTDSPLHF. CDR3 sequence (DNA): TGTGCCAGCAGTTTATACACAGATTCACCCCTCCACTTT.

This chain uses TRBV11-2 with TRBJ2-1; D is unclear. CDR3 length equals 14 residues. Trimming left V 5 bases short and J 5 bases short, with 13 bases between. CDR1 and CDR2 from the germline V gene are SGHAT and FQNNGV. CDR3: CASSPLSRDNEQFF. The CDR3 DNA sequence: TGTGCCAGCAGCCCCTTATCCAGAGACAATGAGCAGTTCTTC.

CDR3 residues: CASSLVGGVYNEQFF. CDR3 nucleotide sequence: TGTGCCAGCAGCTTAGTAGGGGGCGTCTACAATGAGCAGTTCTTC. The chain combines TRBV11-2 with TRBJ2-1; 7 bases fit TRBD1. The CDR3 has 15 amino acids. Germline V gene lookup returns CDR1 SGHAT and CDR2 FQNNGV. J was trimmed by 3 bases and V by 1 base; bases with no gene match: 3.